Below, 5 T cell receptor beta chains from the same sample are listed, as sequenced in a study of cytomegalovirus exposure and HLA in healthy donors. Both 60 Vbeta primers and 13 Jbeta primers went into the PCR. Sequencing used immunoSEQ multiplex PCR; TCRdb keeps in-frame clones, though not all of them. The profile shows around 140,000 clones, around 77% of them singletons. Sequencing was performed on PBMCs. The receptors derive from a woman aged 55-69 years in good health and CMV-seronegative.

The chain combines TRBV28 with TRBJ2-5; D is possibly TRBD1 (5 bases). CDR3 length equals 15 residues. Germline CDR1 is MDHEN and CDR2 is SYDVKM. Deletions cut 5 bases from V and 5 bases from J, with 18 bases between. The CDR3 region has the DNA TGTGCCAGCAGTCTGGGCCTAGGGGTGTGGGAGACCCAGTACTTC. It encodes CASSLGLGVWETQYF. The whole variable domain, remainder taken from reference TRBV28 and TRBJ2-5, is DVKVTQSSRYLVKRTGEKVFLECVQDMDHENMFWYRQDPGLGLRLIYFSYDVKMKEKGDIPEGYSVSREKKERFSLILESASTNQTSMYLCASSLGLGVWETQYFGPGTRLLVL.

The CDR3: CASSQEGLAGAADTQYF. The DNA for the CDR3 is TGCGCCAGCAGCCAAGAGGGACTAGCGGGAGCAGCAGATACGCAGTATTTT. The chain employs TRBV4-1 and TRBJ2-3, with 14 bases lining up with TRBD2. Germline V gene data show CDR1 as MGHRA and CDR2 as YSYEKL. The CDR3 covers 17 residues. V was clipped by 0 bases and J by 4 bases; unmatched bases: 3.

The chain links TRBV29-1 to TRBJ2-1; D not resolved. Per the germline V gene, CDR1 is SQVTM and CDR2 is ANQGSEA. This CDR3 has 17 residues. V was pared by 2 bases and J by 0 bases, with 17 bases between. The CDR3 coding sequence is TGCAGCGTTGAATTAGGTCGCTCACGGAGCTCCTACAATGAGCAGTTCTTC. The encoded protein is CSVELGRSRSSYNEQFF.

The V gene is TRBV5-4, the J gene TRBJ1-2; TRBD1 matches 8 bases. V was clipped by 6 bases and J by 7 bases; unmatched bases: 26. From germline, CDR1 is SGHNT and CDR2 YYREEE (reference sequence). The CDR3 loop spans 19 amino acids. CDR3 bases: TGTGCCAGCAACCCTATGGGTCTAGTCCGAAACGACAGGGGAAGTGGCTACACCTTC. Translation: CASNPMGLVRNDRGSGYTF.

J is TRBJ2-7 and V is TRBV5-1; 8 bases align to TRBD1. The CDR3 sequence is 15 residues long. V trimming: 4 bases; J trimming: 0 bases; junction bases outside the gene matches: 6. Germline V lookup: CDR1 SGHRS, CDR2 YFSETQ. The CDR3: CASSPGQVSSYEQYF. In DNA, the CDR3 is TGCGCCAGCAGCCCGGGACAGGTGAGCTCCTACGAGCAGTACTTC.